These T cell receptor beta chains were read from a single sample in a study of T cell changes during pregnancy in multiple sclerosis. TCRdb keeps only in-frame clones here, not all; method: immunoSEQ multiplex PCR. The table shows more than 80,000 clones, with approximately 90% occurring only once. This specimen consisted of PBMCs, obtained in the first trimester of pregnancy. These receptors all stem from a female donor in good health, serving as a control in a pregnancy study. Some clones in this sample may be carry-over from other donors' samples. CDR3s include the opening cysteine and the closing phenylalanine or tryptophan. D genes are given only for firm matches. Rows give clone size only sometimes, using once, few, many, or a class for an expanded clone.

V gene,J gene,D gene,clone size,CDR3 DNA,CDR3 protein
TRBV11-3,TRBJ2-1,TRBD2,once,TGTGCCAGCAGCCCGACCGGGACTAGAGCCAATGAGCAGTTCTTC,CASSPTGTRANEQFF
TRBV6-6,TRBJ2-7,TRBD1,NA,TGTGCCAGCAGTTACCCAGGGGGCTACGAGCAGTACTTC,CASSYPGGYEQYF
TRBV29-1,TRBJ2-1,NA,NA,TGCAGCGTTGAAGACACTAAGTACAATGAGCAGTTCTTC,CSVEDTKYNEQFF
TRBV5-1,TRBJ2-5,NA,NA,TGCGCCAGCAGCTTGGGGGAGGCCCCGGAGACCCAGTACTTC,CASSLGEAPETQYF
TRBV5-8,TRBJ1-5,NA,NA,TGTGCCAGCAGCCCCCAGGGGACAACTCAGCCCCAGCATTTT,CASSPQGTTQPQHF
TRBV7-6,TRBJ1-3,TRBD1,NA,TGTGCCAGCAGCTTAGAGGACAGGCCTGGAAACACCATATATTTT,CASSLEDRPGNTIYF
TRBV5-4,TRBJ1-2,NA,NA,TGTGCCAGCAGACCAGACCCCAGGGGTAACAACTATGGCTACACCTTC,CASRPDPRGNNYGYTF
TRBV4-1,TRBJ2-7,NA,NA,TGCGCCAGCAGCCACCCAGCGACTGACCTATACAACGAGCAGTACTTC,CASSHPATDLYNEQYF
TRBV4-2,TRBJ1-5,NA,once,TGTGCCAGCAGCCGGATACAGGGTCGGGATCAGCCCCAGCATTTT,CASSRIQGRDQPQHF
TRBV4-1,TRBJ1-2,TRBD1,NA,TGCGCCAGCAGCCAGAGGACAGGGGGCGTCTATGGCTACACCTTC,CASSQRTGGVYGYTF
TRBV5-3,TRBJ1-5,TRBD1,NA,TGTGCCAGAAGCTTCCAAGTGACAGGGGAAAGCAATCAGCCCCAGCATTTT,CARSFQVTGESNQPQHF
TRBV5-1,TRBJ2-1,NA,NA,TGCGCCAGCAGCTTAAGGGGCGATGAGCAGTTCTTC,CASSLRGDEQFF
TRBV7-9,TRBJ1-6,NA,NA,TGTGCCAGCAGCTGGAATGGGGAGATTAATTCACCCCTCCACTTT,CASSWNGEINSPLHF
TRBV7-2,TRBJ2-7,TRBD2,NA,TGTGCCAGCAGCTTGCTAGCGGGAGGGGCCTACGAGCAGTACTTC,CASSLLAGGAYEQYF
TRBV2,TRBJ1-6,TRBD1,NA,TGTGCCAGCAGCGGCCCGACAGGGGGAAATTCACCCCTCCACTTT,CASSGPTGGNSPLHF
TRBV28,TRBJ2-2,TRBD2,NA,TGTGCCAGCAGTTTAACGGAAGGACTAGTCGGCACCGGGGAGCTGTTTTTT,CASSLTEGLVGTGELFF
TRBV28,TRBJ1-5,TRBD1,NA,TGTGCCAGCAGTGACAGGGTTGTGAGCAATCAGCCCCAGCATTTT,CASSDRVVSNQPQHF
TRBV6-5,TRBJ1-1,TRBD1,NA,TGTGCCAGCAGTGCCCAAATACAGGGGTACACTGAAGCTTTCTTT,CASSAQIQGYTEAFF
TRBV10-3,TRBJ2-1,NA,NA,TGTGCCATCAGGAGCGGTGAGCAGTTCTTC,CAIRSGEQFF
TRBV27,TRBJ2-3,TRBD2,NA,TGTGCCAGCAGTTTCCTGGCCGGGAGGGGGGCAGATACGCAGTATTTT,CASSFLAGRGADTQYF
TRBV5-6,TRBJ2-2,TRBD2,once,TGTGCCAGCAGCTTGGGGACTAGCGTCACCGGGGAGCTGTTTTTT,CASSLGTSVTGELFF
TRBV5-1,TRBJ2-5,NA,NA,TGCGCCAGCAGCTCAGGGAAAGAGACCCAGTACTTC,CASSSGKETQYF
TRBV19,TRBJ2-5,TRBD1,NA,TGTGCCAGTCCGTCCCGGAGTCCGGGACAGGGTATTAGACAAGAGACCCAGTACTTC,CASPSRSPGQGIRQETQYF
TRBV2,TRBJ2-3,NA,NA,TGTGCCAGCATCAGGACACCGAGCACAGATACGCAGTATTTT,CASIRTPSTDTQYF
TRBV12-5,TRBJ2-3,TRBD2,NA,TGTGCTAGTGGTTTGGCACCGGGACTAGCGGTGGCAGATACGCAGTATTTT,CASGLAPGLAVADTQYF
TRBV4-3,TRBJ2-1,NA,NA,TGCGCCAGCAGCCCTACCGGGGGAATTTGGAGCAATGAGCAGTTCTTC,CASSPTGGIWSNEQFF
TRBV28,TRBJ1-6,TRBD1,NA,TGTGCCAGCAGTCCACACCAACAGGGGAATTCACCCCTCCACTTT,CASSPHQQGNSPLHF
TRBV27,TRBJ2-3,TRBD2,NA,TGTGCCAGCAGTCGAGGGACTAGCGGTATAGATACGCAGTATTTT,CASSRGTSGIDTQYF
TRBV6-1,TRBJ1-5,NA,NA,TGTGCCAGCCTAGGACAGCTGGGGGATCAGCCCCAGCATTTT,CASLGQLGDQPQHF